Sequencing of this T cell receptor beta chain was carried out in a study of human T cells and chemical hapten exposure. Overall study context: DPC at 2% was the sensitizing agent, placed on approximately 2 cm by approximately 2 cm of upper inner arm skin.

TCRdb reanalysed the RACE reads using MiXCR and keeps one entry per CDR3 protein. Of approximately 89,000 distinct CDR3 sequences listed, more than 6.5% are singletons. This clonotype was counted only a few times. The time point was: patch test 2, 6 weeks after DPC sensitization. Treatment given: therapeutic diphenylcyclopropenone sensitization with weekly scalp DPC. Germline V lookup: CDR1 KGHSH, CDR2 LQKENI. V dropped 3 bases and J dropped 2 bases, with 14 bases sitting between them. CDR3 length equals 16 residues. The receptor's source is a young woman with alopecia areata. Some clones in this sample may be carry-over from other donors' samples. The chain recombines TRBV18 with TRBJ2-4; weak D call: TRBD1 (6 bases). Sequencing used whole blood, obtained in connection with sensitization to the hapten diphenylcyclopropenone (DPC). The CDR3 region is CASSPQGFKTKNIQYF. CDR3 DNA sequence: TGTGCCAGCTCACCGCAGGGGTTTAAGACCAAAAACATTCAGTACTTC.